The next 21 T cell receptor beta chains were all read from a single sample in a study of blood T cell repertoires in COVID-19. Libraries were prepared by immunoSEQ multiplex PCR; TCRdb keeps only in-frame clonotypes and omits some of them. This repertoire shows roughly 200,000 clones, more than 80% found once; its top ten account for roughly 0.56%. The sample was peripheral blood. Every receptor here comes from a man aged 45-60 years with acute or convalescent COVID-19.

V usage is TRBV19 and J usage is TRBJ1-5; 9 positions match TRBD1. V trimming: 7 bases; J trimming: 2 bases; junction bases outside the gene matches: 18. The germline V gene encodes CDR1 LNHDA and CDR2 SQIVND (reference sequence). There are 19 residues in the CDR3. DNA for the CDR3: TGTGCCAGTACCTCACCTGGGACAGGGTTAGTCGGGGGCAATCAGCCCCAGCATTTT. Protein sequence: CASTSPGTGLVGGNQPQHF.

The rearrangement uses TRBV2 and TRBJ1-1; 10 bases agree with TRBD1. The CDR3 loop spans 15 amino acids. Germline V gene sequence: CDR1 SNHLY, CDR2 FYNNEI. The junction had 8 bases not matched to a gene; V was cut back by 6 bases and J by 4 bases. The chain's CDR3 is CASSVDRGTGTEAFF. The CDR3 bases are TGTGCCAGCAGCGTGGACAGGGGGACGGGCACTGAAGCTTTCTTT.

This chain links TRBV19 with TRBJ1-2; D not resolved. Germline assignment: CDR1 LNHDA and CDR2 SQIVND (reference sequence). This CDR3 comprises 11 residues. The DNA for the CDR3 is TGTGCTCCGGGCGGGGTCTATGGCTACACCTTC. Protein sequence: CAPGGVYGYTF.

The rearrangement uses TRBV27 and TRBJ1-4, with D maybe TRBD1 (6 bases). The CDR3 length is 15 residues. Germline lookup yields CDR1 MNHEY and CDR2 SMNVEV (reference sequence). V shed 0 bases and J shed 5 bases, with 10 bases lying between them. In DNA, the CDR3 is TGTGCCAGCAGTTTATCGAAGAGGGGGAATGAAAAACTGTTTTTT. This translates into CASSLSKRGNEKLFF. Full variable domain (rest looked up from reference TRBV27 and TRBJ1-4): EAQVTQNPRYLITVTGKKLTVTCSQNMNHEYMSWYRQDPGLGLRQIYYSMNVEVTDKGDVPEGYKVSRKEKRNFPLILESPSPNQTSLYFCASSLSKRGNEKLFFGSGTQLSVL.

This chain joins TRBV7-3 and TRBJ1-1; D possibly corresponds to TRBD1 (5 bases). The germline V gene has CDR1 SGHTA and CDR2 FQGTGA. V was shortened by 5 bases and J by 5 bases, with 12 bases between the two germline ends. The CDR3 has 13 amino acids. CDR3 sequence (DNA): TGTGCCAGCAGCCATCGCCAGGGTACTGAAGCTTTCTTT. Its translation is CASSHRQGTEAFF.

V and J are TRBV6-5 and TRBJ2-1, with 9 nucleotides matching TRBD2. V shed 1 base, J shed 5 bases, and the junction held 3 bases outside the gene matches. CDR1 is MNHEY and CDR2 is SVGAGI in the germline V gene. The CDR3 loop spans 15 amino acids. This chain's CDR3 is CASSYWAGGDNEQFF. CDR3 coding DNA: TGTGCCAGCAGTTACTGGGCGGGGGGGGACAATGAGCAGTTCTTC.

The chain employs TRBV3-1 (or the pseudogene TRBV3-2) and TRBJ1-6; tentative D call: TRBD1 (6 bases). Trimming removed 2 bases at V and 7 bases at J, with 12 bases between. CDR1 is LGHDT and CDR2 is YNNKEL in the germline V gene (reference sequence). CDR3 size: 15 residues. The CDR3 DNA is TGTGCCAGCAGCCAATCGAACAGGGAGAATTCACCCCTCCACTTT. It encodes CASSQSNRENSPLHF.

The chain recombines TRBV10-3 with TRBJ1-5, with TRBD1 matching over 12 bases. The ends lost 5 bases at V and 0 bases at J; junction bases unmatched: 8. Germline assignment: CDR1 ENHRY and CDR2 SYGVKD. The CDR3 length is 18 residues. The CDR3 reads CAISTGTGGPNSNQPQHF. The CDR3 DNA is TGTGCCATCAGTACCGGGACAGGGGGCCCCAATAGCAATCAGCCCCAGCATTTT.

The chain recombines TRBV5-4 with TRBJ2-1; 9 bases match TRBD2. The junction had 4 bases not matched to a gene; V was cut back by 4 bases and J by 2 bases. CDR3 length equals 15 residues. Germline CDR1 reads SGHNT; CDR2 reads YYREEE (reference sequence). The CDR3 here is CASSRSGSAYNEQFF. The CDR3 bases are TGTGCCAGCAGCCGTAGCGGGAGCGCCTACAATGAGCAGTTCTTC.

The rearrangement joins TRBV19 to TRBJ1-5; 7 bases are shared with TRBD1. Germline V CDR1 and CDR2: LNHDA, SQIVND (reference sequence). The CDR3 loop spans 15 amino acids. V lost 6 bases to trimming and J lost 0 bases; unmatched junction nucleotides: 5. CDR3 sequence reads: CASRWDSYSNQPQHF. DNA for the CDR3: TGTGCCAGTAGGTGGGACAGCTATAGCAATCAGCCCCAGCATTTT.

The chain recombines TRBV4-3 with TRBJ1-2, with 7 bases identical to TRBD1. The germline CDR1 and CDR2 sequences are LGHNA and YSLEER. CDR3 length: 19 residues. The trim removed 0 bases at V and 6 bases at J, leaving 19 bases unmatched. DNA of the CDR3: TGCGCCAGCAGCCAAGAACCGGGACAGCCGGCCGACGGAATCCATGGCTACACCTTC. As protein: CASSQEPGQPADGIHGYTF.

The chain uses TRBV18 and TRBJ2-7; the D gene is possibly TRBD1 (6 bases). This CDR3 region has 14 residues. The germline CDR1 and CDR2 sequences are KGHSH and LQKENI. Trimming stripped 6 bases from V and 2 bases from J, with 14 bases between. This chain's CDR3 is CASSPYREPYEQYF. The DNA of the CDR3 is TGTGCCAGCTCCCCTTACAGGGAACCCTACGAGCAGTACTTC.

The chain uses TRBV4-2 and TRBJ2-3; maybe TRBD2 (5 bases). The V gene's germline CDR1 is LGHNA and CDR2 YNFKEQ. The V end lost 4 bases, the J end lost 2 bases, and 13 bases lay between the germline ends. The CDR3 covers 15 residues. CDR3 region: CASSPGNSDTDTQYF. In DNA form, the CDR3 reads TGTGCCAGCAGCCCTGGTAATAGCGACACAGATACGCAGTATTTT.

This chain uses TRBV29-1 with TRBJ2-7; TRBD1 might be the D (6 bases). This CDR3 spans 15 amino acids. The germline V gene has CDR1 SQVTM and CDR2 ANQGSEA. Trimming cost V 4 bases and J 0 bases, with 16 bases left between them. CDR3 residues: CSVVWVDSLSYEQYF. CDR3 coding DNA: TGCAGCGTTGTTTGGGTGGACAGCCTCTCCTACGAGCAGTACTTC.

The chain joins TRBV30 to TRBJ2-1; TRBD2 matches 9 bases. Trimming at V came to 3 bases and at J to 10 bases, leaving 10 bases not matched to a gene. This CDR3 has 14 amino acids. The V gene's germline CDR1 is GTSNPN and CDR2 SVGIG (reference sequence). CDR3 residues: CAWSTLTLAGEQFF. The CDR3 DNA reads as TGTGCCTGGAGCACCCTAACGCTAGCGGGGGAGCAGTTCTTC.

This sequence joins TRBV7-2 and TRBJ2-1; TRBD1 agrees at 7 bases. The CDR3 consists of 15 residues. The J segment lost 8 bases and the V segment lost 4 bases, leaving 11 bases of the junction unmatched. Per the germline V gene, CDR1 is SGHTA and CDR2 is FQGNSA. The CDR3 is CASSSGRGHVDEQFF. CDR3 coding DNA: TGTGCCAGCAGCTCGGGAAGGGGGCATGTCGATGAGCAGTTCTTC.

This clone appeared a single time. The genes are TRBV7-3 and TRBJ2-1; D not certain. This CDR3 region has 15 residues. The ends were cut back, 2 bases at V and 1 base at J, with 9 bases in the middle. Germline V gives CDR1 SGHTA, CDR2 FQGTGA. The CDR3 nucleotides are TGTGCCAGCAGCTTACAGGATAGTTCCTACAATGAGCAGTTCTTC. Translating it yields CASSLQDSSYNEQFF. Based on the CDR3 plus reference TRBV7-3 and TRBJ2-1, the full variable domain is GAGVSQTPSNKVTEKGKYVELRCDPISGHTALYWYRQSLGQGPEFLIYFQGTGAADDSGLPNDRFFAVRPEGSVSTLKIQRTERGDSAVYLCASSLQDSSYNEQFFGPGTRLTVL.

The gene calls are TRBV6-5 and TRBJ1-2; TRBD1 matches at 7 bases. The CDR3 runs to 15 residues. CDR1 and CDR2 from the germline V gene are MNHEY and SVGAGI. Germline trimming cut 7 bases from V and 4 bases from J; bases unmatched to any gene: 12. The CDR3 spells CASTPGQAGGYGYTF. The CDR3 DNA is TGTGCCAGCACCCCCGGTCAGGCAGGGGGCTATGGCTACACCTTC.

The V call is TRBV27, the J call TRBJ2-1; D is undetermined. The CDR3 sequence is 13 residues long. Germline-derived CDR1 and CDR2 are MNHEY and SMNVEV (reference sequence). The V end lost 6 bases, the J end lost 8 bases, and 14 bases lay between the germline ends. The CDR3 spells CASRAAALYEQFF. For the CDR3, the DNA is TGTGCCAGCAGAGCCGCGGCTTTGTATGAGCAGTTCTTC.

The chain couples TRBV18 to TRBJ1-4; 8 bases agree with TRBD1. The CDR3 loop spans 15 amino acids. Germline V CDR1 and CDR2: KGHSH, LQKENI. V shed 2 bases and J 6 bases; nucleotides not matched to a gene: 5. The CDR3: CASSPGAGGYEKLFF. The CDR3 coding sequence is TGTGCCAGCTCACCAGGTGCAGGGGGCTATGAAAAACTGTTTTTT.

CDR3 nucleotide sequence: TGTGCCAGCACCAGGGGGTTGATCGGAAACACCATATATTTT. This sequence encodes CASTRGLIGNTIYF. The chain has TRBV6-5 and TRBJ1-3, with TRBD1 matching over 7 bases. The V gene end was trimmed by 7 bases and the J gene end by 4 bases; junction bases not matched to a gene: 7. Germline V CDR1 and CDR2: MNHEY, SVGAGI. The CDR3 is 14 residues long.